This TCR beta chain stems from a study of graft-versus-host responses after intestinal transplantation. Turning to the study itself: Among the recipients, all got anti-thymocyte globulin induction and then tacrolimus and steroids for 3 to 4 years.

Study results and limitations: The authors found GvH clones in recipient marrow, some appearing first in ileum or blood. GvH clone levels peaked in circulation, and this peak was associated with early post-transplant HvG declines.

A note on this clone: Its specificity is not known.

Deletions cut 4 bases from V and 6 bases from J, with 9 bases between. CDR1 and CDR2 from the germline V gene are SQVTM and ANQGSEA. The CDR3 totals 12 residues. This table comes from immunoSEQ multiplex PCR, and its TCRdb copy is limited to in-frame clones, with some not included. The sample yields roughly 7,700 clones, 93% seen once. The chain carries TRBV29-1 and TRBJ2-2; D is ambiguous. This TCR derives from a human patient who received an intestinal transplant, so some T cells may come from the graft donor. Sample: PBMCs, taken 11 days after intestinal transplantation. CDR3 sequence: CSVGSGPGELFF. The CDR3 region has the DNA TGCAGCGTTGGAAGTGGCCCCGGGGAGCTGTTTTTT.